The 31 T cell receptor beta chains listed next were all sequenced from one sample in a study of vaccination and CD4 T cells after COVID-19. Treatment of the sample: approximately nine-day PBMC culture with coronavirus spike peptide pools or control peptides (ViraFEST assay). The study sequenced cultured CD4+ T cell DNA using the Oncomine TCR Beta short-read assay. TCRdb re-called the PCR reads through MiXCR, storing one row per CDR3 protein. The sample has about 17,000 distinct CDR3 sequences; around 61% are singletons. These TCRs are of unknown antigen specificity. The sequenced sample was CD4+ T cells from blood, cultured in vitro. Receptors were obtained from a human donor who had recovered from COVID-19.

CDR3: CSARARGLYGYTF. CDR3 in DNA: TGCAGTGCTAGAGCCCGGGGCCTCTATGGCTACACCTTC. The J gene is TRBJ1-2, the V gene TRBV20-1, with D possibly matching TRBD1 (5 bases). The germline V and J ends were trimmed by 1 base and 4 bases, with 10 bases remaining between them. Germline V lookup: CDR1 DFQATT, CDR2 SNEGSKA (reference sequence). CDR3 length equals 13 residues.

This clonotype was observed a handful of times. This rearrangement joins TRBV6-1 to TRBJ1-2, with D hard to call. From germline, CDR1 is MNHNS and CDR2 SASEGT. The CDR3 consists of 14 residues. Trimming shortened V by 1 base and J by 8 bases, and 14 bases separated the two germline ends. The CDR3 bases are TGTGCCAGCAGTGAAGGGGGAGGGAACTGGGGCTACACCTTC. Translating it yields CASSEGGGNWGYTF.

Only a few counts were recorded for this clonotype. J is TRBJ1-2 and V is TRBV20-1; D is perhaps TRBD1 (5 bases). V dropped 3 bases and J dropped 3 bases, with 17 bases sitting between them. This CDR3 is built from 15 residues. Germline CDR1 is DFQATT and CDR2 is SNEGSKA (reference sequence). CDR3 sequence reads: CSARVGTRGYYGYTF. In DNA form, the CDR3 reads TGCAGTGCTAGGGTCGGGACCCGTGGATACTATGGCTACACCTTC.

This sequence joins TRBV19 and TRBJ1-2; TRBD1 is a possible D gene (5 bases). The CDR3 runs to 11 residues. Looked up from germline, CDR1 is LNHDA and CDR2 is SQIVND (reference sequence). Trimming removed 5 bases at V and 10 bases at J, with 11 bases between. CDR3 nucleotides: TGTGCCAGTAGTTTGTCCAGGGTCTACACCTTC. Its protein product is CASSLSRVYTF.

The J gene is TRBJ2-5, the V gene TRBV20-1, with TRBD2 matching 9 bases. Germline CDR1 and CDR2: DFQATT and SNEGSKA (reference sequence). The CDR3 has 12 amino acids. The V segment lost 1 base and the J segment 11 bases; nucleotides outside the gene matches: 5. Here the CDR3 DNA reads TGCAGTGCTAGAGTAGCTAGCGGGGAACAGTACTTC. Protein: CSARVASGEQYF.

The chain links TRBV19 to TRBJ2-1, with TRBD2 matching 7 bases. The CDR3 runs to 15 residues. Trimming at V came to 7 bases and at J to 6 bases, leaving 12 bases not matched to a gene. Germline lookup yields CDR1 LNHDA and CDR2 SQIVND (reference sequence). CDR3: CASNRLAGSGNEQFF. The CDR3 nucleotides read TGTGCCAGTAACCGACTAGCAGGTAGTGGCAATGAGCAGTTCTTC.

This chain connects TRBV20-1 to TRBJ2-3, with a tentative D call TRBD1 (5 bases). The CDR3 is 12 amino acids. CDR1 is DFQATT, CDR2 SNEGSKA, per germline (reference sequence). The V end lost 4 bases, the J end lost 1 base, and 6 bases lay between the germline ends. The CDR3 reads CSAKGGTDTQYF. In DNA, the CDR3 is TGCAGTGCTAAAGGGGGCACAGATACGCAGTATTTT.

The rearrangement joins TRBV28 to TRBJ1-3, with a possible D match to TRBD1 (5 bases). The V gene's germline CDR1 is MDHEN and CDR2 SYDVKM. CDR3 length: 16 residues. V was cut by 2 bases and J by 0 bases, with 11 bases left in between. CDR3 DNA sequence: TGTGCCAGCAGTTTAAGGCAGGGCCTCTCTGGAAACACCATATATTTT. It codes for CASSLRQGLSGNTIYF.

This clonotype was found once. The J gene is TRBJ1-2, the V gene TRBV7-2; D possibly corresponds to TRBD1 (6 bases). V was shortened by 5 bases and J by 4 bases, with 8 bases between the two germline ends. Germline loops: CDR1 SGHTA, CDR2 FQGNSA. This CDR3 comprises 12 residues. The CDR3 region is CASSGQIYGYTF. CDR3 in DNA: TGTGCCAGCAGCGGACAGATCTATGGCTACACCTTC.

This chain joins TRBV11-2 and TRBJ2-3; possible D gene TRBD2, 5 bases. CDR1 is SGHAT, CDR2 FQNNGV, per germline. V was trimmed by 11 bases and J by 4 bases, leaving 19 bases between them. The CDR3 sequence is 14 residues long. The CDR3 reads CAFPLAGRADTQYF. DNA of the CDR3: TGTGCCTTTCCCTTAGCTGGGCGGGCAGATACGCAGTATTTT.

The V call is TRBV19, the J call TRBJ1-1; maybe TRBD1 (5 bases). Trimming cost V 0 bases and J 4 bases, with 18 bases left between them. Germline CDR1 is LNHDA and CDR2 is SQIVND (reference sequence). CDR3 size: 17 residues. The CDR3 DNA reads TGTGCCAGTAGTATAGATGGTTGGGACGCTCTTGGCACTGAAGCTTTCTTT. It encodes CASSIDGWDALGTEAFF.

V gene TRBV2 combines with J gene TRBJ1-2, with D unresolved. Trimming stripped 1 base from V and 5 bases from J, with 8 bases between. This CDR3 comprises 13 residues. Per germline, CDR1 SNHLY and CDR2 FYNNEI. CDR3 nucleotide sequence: TGTGCCAGCAGTGAAGAACAGCTTTATGGCTACACCTTC. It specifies CASSEEQLYGYTF.

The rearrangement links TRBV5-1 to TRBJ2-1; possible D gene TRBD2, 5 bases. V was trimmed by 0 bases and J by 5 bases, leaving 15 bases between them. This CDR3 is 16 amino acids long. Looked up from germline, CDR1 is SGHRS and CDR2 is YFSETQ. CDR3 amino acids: CASSLEVGAINNEQFF. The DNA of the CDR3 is TGCGCCAGCAGCTTGGAAGTGGGAGCGATTAACAATGAGCAGTTCTTC.

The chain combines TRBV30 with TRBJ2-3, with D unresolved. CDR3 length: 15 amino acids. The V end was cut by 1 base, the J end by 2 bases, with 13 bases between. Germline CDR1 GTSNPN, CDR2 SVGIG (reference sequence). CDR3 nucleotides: TGTGCCTGGAGTGCACCTTCCCCTGACACAGATACGCAGTATTTT. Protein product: CAWSAPSPDTDTQYF.

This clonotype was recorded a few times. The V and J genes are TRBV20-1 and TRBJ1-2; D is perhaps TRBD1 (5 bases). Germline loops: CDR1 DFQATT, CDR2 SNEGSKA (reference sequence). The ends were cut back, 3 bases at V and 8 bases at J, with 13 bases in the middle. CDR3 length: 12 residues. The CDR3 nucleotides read TGCAGTGCTAGTCTCGACAGCTTGGGCTACACCTTC. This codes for CSASLDSLGYTF.

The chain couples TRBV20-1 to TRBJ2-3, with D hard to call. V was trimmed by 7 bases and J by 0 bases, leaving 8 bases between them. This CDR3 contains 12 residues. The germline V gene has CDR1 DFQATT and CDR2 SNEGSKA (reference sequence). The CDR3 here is CSVPDSTDTQYF. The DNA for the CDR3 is TGCAGTGTTCCCGATAGCACAGATACGCAGTATTTT.

In nucleotides, the CDR3 is TGTGCCAGTTGGGATAGCAATCAGCCCCAGCATTTT. This codes for CASWDSNQPQHF. The genes are TRBV10-3 and TRBJ1-5; no firm D call. The V gene's germline CDR1 is ENHRY and CDR2 SYGVKD. V was shortened by 10 bases and J by 0 bases, with 7 bases between the two germline ends. This CDR3 is 12 amino acids long.

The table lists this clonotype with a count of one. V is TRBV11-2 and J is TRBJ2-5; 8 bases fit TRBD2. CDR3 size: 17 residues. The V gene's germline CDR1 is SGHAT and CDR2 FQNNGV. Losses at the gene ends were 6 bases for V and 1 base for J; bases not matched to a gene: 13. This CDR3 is CASRPPRASGFQETQYF. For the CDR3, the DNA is TGTGCCAGCAGACCTCCGAGGGCTAGCGGGTTCCAAGAGACCCAGTACTTC.

DNA of the CDR3: TGTGCCAGCAGTTTACCCGACAGTGACTATGGCTACACCTTC. Amino acid sequence: CASSLPDSDYGYTF. The gene calls are TRBV12-3 or TRBV12-4 and TRBJ1-2; D is perhaps TRBD1 (5 bases). CDR3 length: 14 residues. V was clipped by 2 bases and J by 3 bases, with 10 bases between them.

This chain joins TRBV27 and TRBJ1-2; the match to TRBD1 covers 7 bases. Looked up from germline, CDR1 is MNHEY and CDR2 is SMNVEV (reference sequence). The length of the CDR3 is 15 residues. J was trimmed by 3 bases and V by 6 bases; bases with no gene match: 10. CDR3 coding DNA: TGTGCCAGCAGGTCGACAGGGAAGGAATACTATGGCTACACCTTC. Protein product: CASRSTGKEYYGYTF.

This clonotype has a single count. The CDR3, as DNA: TGTGCCAGCAGCTTAGCAGACAGGTTCACTAGCACAGATACGCAGTATTTT. The encoded protein is CASSLADRFTSTDTQYF. The rearrangement uses TRBV7-9 and TRBJ2-3; D is possibly TRBD1 (6 bases). CDR1 is SEHNR and CDR2 is FQNEAQ in the germline V gene (reference sequence). The CDR3 loop spans 17 amino acids. Trimming took off 0 bases at V and 0 bases at J, with 13 bases between the two ends.

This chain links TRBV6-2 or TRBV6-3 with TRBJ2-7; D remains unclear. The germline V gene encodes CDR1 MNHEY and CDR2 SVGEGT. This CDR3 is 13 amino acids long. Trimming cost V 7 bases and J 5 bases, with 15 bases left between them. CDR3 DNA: TGTGCCAGCAACCCAGACGGAGCCAACGAGCAGTACTTC. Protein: CASNPDGANEQYF.

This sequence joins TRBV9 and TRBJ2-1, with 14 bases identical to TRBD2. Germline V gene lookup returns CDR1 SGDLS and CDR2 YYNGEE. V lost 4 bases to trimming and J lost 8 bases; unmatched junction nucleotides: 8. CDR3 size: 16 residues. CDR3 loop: CASSPRGTSGSDEQFF. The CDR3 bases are TGTGCCAGCAGCCCGAGGGGGACTAGCGGGAGCGATGAGCAGTTCTTC.

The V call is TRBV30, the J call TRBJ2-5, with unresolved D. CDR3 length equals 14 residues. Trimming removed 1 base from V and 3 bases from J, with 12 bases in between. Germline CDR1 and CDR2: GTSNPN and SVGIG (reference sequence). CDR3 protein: CAWSDLGQEETQYF. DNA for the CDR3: TGTGCCTGGAGTGACCTAGGCCAGGAAGAGACCCAGTACTTC.

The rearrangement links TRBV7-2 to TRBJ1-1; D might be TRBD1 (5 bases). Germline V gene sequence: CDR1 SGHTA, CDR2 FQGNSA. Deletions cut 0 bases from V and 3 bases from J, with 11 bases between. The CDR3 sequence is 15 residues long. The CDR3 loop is CASSLAYRGDTEAFF. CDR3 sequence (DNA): TGTGCCAGCAGCTTAGCCTATCGGGGGGACACTGAAGCTTTCTTT.

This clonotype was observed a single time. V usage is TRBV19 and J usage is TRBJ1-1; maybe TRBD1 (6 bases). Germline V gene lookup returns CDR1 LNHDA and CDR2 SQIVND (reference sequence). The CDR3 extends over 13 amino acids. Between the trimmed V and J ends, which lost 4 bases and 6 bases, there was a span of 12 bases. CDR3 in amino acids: CASSTTGSAEAFF. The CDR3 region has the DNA TGTGCCAGTAGTACCACAGGGAGCGCTGAAGCTTTCTTT.

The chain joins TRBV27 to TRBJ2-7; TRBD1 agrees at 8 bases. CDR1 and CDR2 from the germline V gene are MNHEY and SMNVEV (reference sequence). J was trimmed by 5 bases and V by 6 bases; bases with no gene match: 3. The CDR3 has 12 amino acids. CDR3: CASSRGRDEQYF. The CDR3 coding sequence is TGTGCCAGCAGCAGGGGGCGGGACGAGCAGTACTTC.

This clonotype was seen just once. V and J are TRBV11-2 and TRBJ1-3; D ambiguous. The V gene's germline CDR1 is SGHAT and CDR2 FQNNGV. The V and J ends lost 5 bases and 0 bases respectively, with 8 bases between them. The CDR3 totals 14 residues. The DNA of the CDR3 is TGTGCCAGCAGCCCCGGATCCTCTGGAAACACCATATATTTT. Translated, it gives CASSPGSSGNTIYF.

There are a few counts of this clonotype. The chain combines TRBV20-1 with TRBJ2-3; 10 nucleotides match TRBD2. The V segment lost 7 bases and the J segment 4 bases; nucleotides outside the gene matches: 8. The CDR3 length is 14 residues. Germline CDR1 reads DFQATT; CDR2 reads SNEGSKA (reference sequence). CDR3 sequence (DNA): TGCAGTGTCGAGGTAGCGGGAGGCCCAGATACGCAGTATTTT. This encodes CSVEVAGGPDTQYF.

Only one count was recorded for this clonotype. The CDR3 is CAKTDLGAEAFF. CDR3 coding DNA: TGCGCCAAGACAGACCTTGGCGCTGAAGCTTTCTTT. J is TRBJ1-1 and V is TRBV23-1, with D tentatively TRBD1 (5 bases). TRBV23-1 is filed as an ORF, its function uncertain. V lost 10 bases and J 6 bases, leaving 15 bases between the germline ends. This CDR3 contains 12 residues.

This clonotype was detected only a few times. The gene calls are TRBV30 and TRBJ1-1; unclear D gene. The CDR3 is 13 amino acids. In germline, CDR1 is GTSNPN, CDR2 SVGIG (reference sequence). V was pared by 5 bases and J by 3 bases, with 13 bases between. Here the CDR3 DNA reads TGTGCCTGGTCCCGCCAGGATCACACTGAAGCTTTCTTT. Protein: CAWSRQDHTEAFF.